This T cell receptor (beta chain) is drawn from a study of OX40 agonist ivuxolimab in advanced cancers. Study-wide background: The patients received ivuxolimab by intravenous route every 2 weeks at 0.01 to 10 mg/kg. Cancers in dose escalation were hepatocellular, melanoma, renal cell and head and neck.

Study-wide points: Clonal expansion among partial responders at 0.1-3.0 mg/kg ranked near the lowest.

The V end lost 6 bases, the J end lost 5 bases, and 7 bases lay between the germline ends. The CDR3 extends over 11 amino acids. Germline CDR1 reads MNHNY; CDR2 reads SVGAGI (reference sequence). The repertoire was sequenced with immunoSEQ multiplex PCR; TCRdb's copy has only in-frame clones and lacks some. The repertoire holds more than 55,000 clones, 80% to 90% seen once, with about an eighth in the top ten. Patients had blood sampled at baseline and again on cycle 4 day 1 and cycle 7 day 1. Regarding this clone: Its specificity is not known.

This sequence joins TRBV6-6 and TRBJ1-1; D is perhaps TRBD1 (5 bases). The sample here was CD4+ or CD8+ T cells sorted from blood, taken in a trial of the OX40 agonist ivuxolimab. The sequence came from an adult with an advanced solid tumor such as melanoma, head and neck, liver or kidney cancer. CDR3 in amino acids: CASRTVTEAFF. Here the CDR3 DNA reads TGTGCCAGCAGGACAGTTACTGAAGCTTTCTTT.